What follows are 28 T cell receptor beta chains derived from one specimen sequenced in a study of beta chain features in type 1 diabetes. Investigators reverse transcribed all isolated RNA, so they sequenced expressed TCRB transcripts. Clones were sequenced by immunoSEQ multiplex PCR, and TCRdb holds only the in-frame ones, with some missing. Of almost 350,000 clones detected, roughly 8% appear once; the ten largest clones hold less than 0.45%. The sequenced sample was central memory CD4+ T cells from blood. The source of these receptors is a woman younger than 35 in good health.

The chain couples TRBV28 to TRBJ2-5; D call uncertain. V dropped 8 bases and J dropped 2 bases, with 15 bases sitting between them. The CDR3 is 14 residues long. Germline V lookup: CDR1 MDHEN, CDR2 SYDVKM. The DNA for the CDR3 is TGTGCCAGCTTCGGCTTGGGGTCTCAAGAGACCCAGTACTTC. This gives the protein CASFGLGSQETQYF.

The rearrangement uses TRBV5-4 and TRBJ2-5; D is uncertain. V lost 4 bases to trimming and J lost 4 bases, with 14 bases between them. Looked up from germline, CDR1 is SGHNT and CDR2 is YYREEE (reference sequence). The CDR3 spans 14 residues. The CDR3: CASSPGRAGETQYF. The CDR3 DNA sequence: TGTGCCAGCAGCCCCGGAAGGGCAGGAGAGACCCAGTACTTC.

The genes are TRBV7-9 and TRBJ1-4, with D possibly matching TRBD1 (6 bases). Looked up from germline, CDR1 is SEHNR and CDR2 is FQNEAQ (reference sequence). This CDR3 is built from 16 residues. The V and J ends lost 0 bases and 6 bases respectively, with 14 bases between them. The CDR3 sequence: CASSLAGGASYEKLFF. The CDR3 nucleotides read TGTGCCAGCAGCTTAGCTGGGGGGGCTTCGTATGAAAAACTGTTTTTT.

This clone was observed a few times. The chain has TRBV4-2 and TRBJ2-7; 9 nucleotides align to TRBD2. J gave up 4 bases and V 2 bases, and 3 bases lay outside the gene matches. This CDR3 is built from 14 residues. CDR1 LGHNA and CDR2 YNFKEQ come from the germline V gene. The CDR3, as DNA: TGTGCCAGCAGCCAACATAGCGGGAGTTACGAGCAGTACTTC. Protein product: CASSQHSGSYEQYF.

In this sample, this clone turned up a few times. The rearrangement links TRBV15 to TRBJ1-2, with D unresolved. The CDR3 totals 16 residues. The ends were cut back, 1 base at V and 1 base at J, with 13 bases in the middle. CDR1 LNHNV and CDR2 YYDKDF come from the germline V gene (reference sequence). The CDR3 loop reads CATSRGDFNINYGYTF. DNA for the CDR3: TGTGCCACCAGCAGAGGCGACTTTAATATTAACTATGGCTACACCTTC.

The sample holds a few counts of this clone. The V gene is TRBV29-1, the J gene TRBJ1-2; D uncertain. V gave up 4 bases and J gave up 5 bases, with 8 bases separating them. CDR3 length: 11 residues. Germline V gives CDR1 SQVTM, CDR2 ANQGSEA. The CDR3 reads CSVAGVYGYTF. In DNA, the CDR3 is TGCAGCGTTGCCGGGGTTTATGGCTACACCTTC. Complete variable domain (other parts from reference TRBV29-1 and TRBJ1-2): SAVISQKPSRDICQRGTSLTIQCQVDSQVTMMFWYRQQPGQSLTLIATANQGSEATYESGFVIDKFPISRPNLTFSTLTVSNMSPEDSSIYLCSVAGVYGYTFGSGTRLTVV.

The rearrangement links TRBV7-9 to TRBJ2-5, with D perhaps given as TRBD1 or TRBD2 (5 bases each). V shed 5 bases and J shed 2 bases, with 12 bases lying between them. Germline lookup yields CDR1 SEHNR and CDR2 FQNEAQ (reference sequence). The CDR3 sequence is 14 residues long. The CDR3 is CASSLGTGQETQYF. The CDR3 DNA follows: TGTGCCAGCAGCCTCGGGACGGGGCAAGAGACCCAGTACTTC. Full variable domain (missing parts from reference TRBV7-9 and TRBJ2-5): DTGVSQNPRHKITKRGQNVTFRCDPISEHNRLYWYRQTLGQGPEFLTYFQNEAQLEKSRLLSDRFSAERPKGSFSTLEIQRTEQGDSAMYLCASSLGTGQETQYFGPGTRLLVL.

This chain joins TRBV7-2 and TRBJ2-7, with D hard to call. Germline-derived CDR1 and CDR2 are SGHTA and FQGNSA. The V end lost 2 bases, the J end lost 2 bases, and 16 bases lay between the germline ends. CDR3 length equals 16 residues. The CDR3 nucleotides are TGTGCCAGCAGCTTATTAGGCTTGGGTACAGCCTACGAGCAGTACTTC. Translating it yields CASSLLGLGTAYEQYF.

Only a few counts were recorded for this clone. This same CDR3 is encoded by further DNA sequences in the sample. The J gene is TRBJ2-1, the V gene TRBV29-1; TRBD2 is a possible D gene (6 bases). The length of the CDR3 is 17 residues. Looked up from germline, CDR1 is SQVTM and CDR2 is ANQGSEA. Trimming stripped 1 base from V and 1 base from J, with 17 bases between. This CDR3 is CSVEGDGGLLSYNEQFF. CDR3 sequence (DNA): TGCAGCGTTGAAGGGGACGGGGGTCTCTTGTCCTACAATGAGCAGTTCTTC.

This clone was seen more than once but under ten times. The J gene is TRBJ2-1, the V gene TRBV6-6; a weak D match, TRBD1 (6 bases). The CDR3 is made up of 15 amino acids. From germline, CDR1 is MNHNY and CDR2 SVGAGI (reference sequence). With 0 bases removed from V and 0 bases from J, the gap between germline ends came to 6 bases. The CDR3 loop is CASSYSGHSYNEQFF. The CDR3 DNA reads TGTGCCAGCAGTTACTCGGGACACTCCTACAATGAGCAGTTCTTC.

The sample holds many counts of this clone. V usage is TRBV27 and J usage is TRBJ1-1, with TRBD1 identical over 10 bases. CDR3 length: 15 amino acids. Germline CDR1 is MNHEY and CDR2 is SMNVEV (reference sequence). The V gene end was trimmed by 6 bases and the J gene end by 4 bases; junction bases not matched to a gene: 8. The CDR3 here is CASSQRQGAGTEAFF. The CDR3 DNA follows: TGTGCCAGCAGCCAGAGACAGGGGGCCGGCACTGAAGCTTTCTTT.

There are a few counts of this clone. The rearrangement links TRBV28 to TRBJ2-3; D uncertain. The CDR3 spans 14 residues. The V and J ends lost 1 base and 4 bases respectively, with 9 bases between them. Per germline, CDR1 MDHEN and CDR2 SYDVKM. CDR3 DNA: TGTGCCAGCAGTTTATATGGCGGTTCAGATACGCAGTATTTT. It translates to CASSLYGGSDTQYF.

This clone was recorded a few times. The chain's CDR3 is CATSRGARDRRTDTQYF. DNA for the CDR3: TGTGCCACCAGCAGAGGGGCCCGGGACAGGCGCACAGATACGCAGTATTTT. The chain has TRBV15 and TRBJ2-3; 8 positions agree with TRBD1. With V trimmed by 1 base and J by 1 base, 7 bases remained unmatched. The CDR3 has 17 residues. Germline V CDR1 and CDR2: LNHNV, YYDKDF (reference sequence). Using reference TRBV15 and TRBJ2-3 for the parts outside the CDR3, the full variable domain is DAMVIQNPRYQVTQFGKPVTLSCSQTLNHNVMYWYQQKSSQAPKLLFHYYDKDFNNEADTPDNFQSRRPNTSFCFLDIRSPGLGDTAMYLCATSRGARDRRTDTQYFGPGTRLTVL.

V and J are TRBV7-8 and TRBJ2-1; TRBD2 agrees at 7 bases. This CDR3 has 14 amino acids. V lost 3 bases and J lost 6; bases outside the gene matches: 5. Germline V gene lookup returns CDR1 SGHVS and CDR2 FQNEAQ. CDR3 DNA sequence: TGTGCCAGCAGCTTCGGGGGGAGCCTCAATGAGCAGTTCTTC. Protein product: CASSFGGSLNEQFF.

The chain recombines TRBV5-6 with TRBJ2-5; D unclear. Germline V CDR1 and CDR2: SGHDT, YYEEEE. This CDR3 has 14 residues. Trimming pared 6 bases from V and 1 base from J, leaving 13 bases between. The CDR3 here is CASNKVTIQETQYF. The CDR3 region has the DNA TGTGCCAGCAACAAAGTTACGATCCAAGAGACCCAGTACTTC.

This chain links TRBV29-1 with TRBJ1-4; 7 nucleotides match TRBD1. The CDR3 is 13 residues long. V trimming: 5 bases; J trimming: 7 bases; junction bases outside the gene matches: 7. Germline V gene data show CDR1 as SQVTM and CDR2 as ANQGSEA. This CDR3 is CSVHTGAGEKLFF. As DNA, the CDR3 is TGCAGCGTTCACACAGGGGCGGGTGAAAAACTGTTTTTT.

V is TRBV19 and J is TRBJ2-7, with 7 nucleotides matching TRBD1. Per the germline V gene, CDR1 is LNHDA and CDR2 is SQIVND (reference sequence). V shed 3 bases, J shed 6 bases, and the junction held 11 bases outside the gene matches. CDR3 length equals 15 residues. The CDR3 is CASSMGDRELTEQYF. In DNA, the CDR3 is TGTGCCAGTAGTATGGGCGACAGGGAACTGACCGAGCAGTACTTC. The whole variable domain, filled in from reference TRBV19 and TRBJ2-7, reads DGGITQSPKYLFRKEGQNVTLSCEQNLNHDAMYWYRQDPGQGLRLIYYSQIVNDFQKGDIAEGYSVSREKKESFPLTVTSAQKNPTAFYLCASSMGDRELTEQYFGPGTRLTVT.

V is TRBV7-9 and J is TRBJ2-7; D unclear. V shed 4 bases and J shed 3 bases, with 13 bases lying between them. The V gene's germline CDR1 is SEHNR and CDR2 FQNEAQ (reference sequence). The CDR3 has 14 amino acids. For the CDR3, the DNA is TGTGCCAGCAGCTCAATCAGGACCCACTACGAGCAGTACTTC. Protein: CASSSIRTHYEQYF.

In its sample, this clone was seen a few times. This rearrangement joins TRBV7-2 to TRBJ2-2; TRBD1 or TRBD2 may be the D gene (5 bases each). Germline V lookup: CDR1 SGHTA, CDR2 FQGNSA. This CDR3 comprises 15 residues. Trimming cost V 6 bases and J 3 bases, with 14 bases left between them. The CDR3, as DNA: TGTGCCAGCAGTTACCAGGGAGTCGACACCGGGGAGCTGTTTTTT. It specifies CASSYQGVDTGELFF.

J is TRBJ2-2 and V is TRBV5-4, with D perhaps TRBD1 or TRBD2 (5 bases each). Per the germline V gene, CDR1 is SGHNT and CDR2 is YYREEE (reference sequence). V was cut by 4 bases and J by 5 bases, with 27 bases left in between. CDR3 length: 19 residues. The chain's CDR3 is CASSQSGSRVGGRTGELFF. The CDR3, as DNA: TGTGCCAGCAGCCAGTCCGGGTCTCGCGTTGGGGGTCGGACCGGGGAGCTGTTTTTT. The full variable domain, in which reference TRBV5-4 and TRBJ2-2 provide the parts outside the CDR3, is ETGVTQSPTHLIKTRGQQVTLRCSSQSGHNTVSWYQQALGQGPQFIFQYYREEENGRGNFPPRFSGLQFPNYSSELNVNALELDDSALYLCASSQSGSRVGGRTGELFFGEGSRLTVL.

This clone was found a few times. The chain links TRBV28 to TRBJ1-1, with no clear D. Trimming pared 3 bases from V and 11 bases from J, leaving 10 bases between. Germline V gives CDR1 MDHEN, CDR2 SYDVKM. The CDR3 spans 11 residues. Here the CDR3 reads CASSLSRPAFF. CDR3 sequence (DNA): TGTGCCAGCAGTTTGAGCAGACCTGCTTTCTTT. The whole variable domain, remainder taken from reference TRBV28 and TRBJ1-1, is DVKVTQSSRYLVKRTGEKVFLECVQDMDHENMFWYRQDPGLGLRLIYFSYDVKMKEKGDIPEGYSVSREKKERFSLILESASTNQTSMYLCASSLSRPAFFGQGTRLTVV.

In regard to this clone: The identical CDR3 is also encoded by other nucleotide sequences in the sample. CDR3 nucleotide sequence: TGTGCCAGCAGCTTGTACGGGACAGGGTACGGCAATGAGCAGTTCTTC. Its protein product is CASSLYGTGYGNEQFF. The chain links TRBV7-9 to TRBJ2-1; 9 bases are shared with TRBD1. Germline V gene lookup returns CDR1 SEHNR and CDR2 FQNEAQ (reference sequence). This CDR3 has 16 residues. J lost 6 bases, V lost 3 bases, and 9 bases had no gene match.

Ten or more counts support this clone. The genes are TRBV19 and TRBJ2-1, with D maybe TRBD1 (6 bases). V lost 10 bases, J lost 5 bases, and 21 bases lay in between. Germline CDR1 LNHDA, CDR2 SQIVND (reference sequence). CDR3 length: 15 amino acids. The CDR3 nucleotides are TGTGCCACGGAAAACCGGGACAAGAGTCACAATGAGCAGTTCTTC. It encodes CATENRDKSHNEQFF.

This clone was recorded many times. V gene TRBV28 combines with J gene TRBJ1-2, with D tentatively TRBD1 (6 bases). Germline CDR1 MDHEN, CDR2 SYDVKM. The CDR3 contains 15 residues. The germline V and J ends were trimmed by 1 base and 2 bases, with 11 bases remaining between them. DNA of the CDR3: TGTGCCAGCAGTTTATCGGTGGGACAAAACTATGGCTACACCTTC. It encodes CASSLSVGQNYGYTF.

This clone was seen only a few times. Different DNA sequences within this sample yield the same CDR3. The chain uses TRBV7-9 and TRBJ2-1; a possible D gene is TRBD2 (6 bases). V was clipped by 5 bases and J by 0 bases, with 11 bases between them. CDR3 length: 15 residues. The V gene's germline CDR1 is SEHNR and CDR2 FQNEAQ (reference sequence). CDR3 nucleotides: TGTGCCAGCAGCCCGCGGGGTTCCTCCTACAATGAGCAGTTCTTC. As protein: CASSPRGSSYNEQFF.

The rearrangement links TRBV11-2 to TRBJ2-2; no firm D call. The length of the CDR3 is 11 residues. Germline V CDR1 and CDR2: SGHAT, FQNNGV. V was pared by 2 bases and J by 9 bases, with 4 bases between. The CDR3 spells CASSLFRELFF. DNA of the CDR3: TGTGCCAGCAGCTTATTTAGGGAGCTGTTTTTT.

V usage is TRBV5-1 and J usage is TRBJ2-6, with D perhaps given as TRBD1 or TRBD2 (6 bases each). This CDR3 has 16 residues. The ends were cut back, 0 bases at V and 4 bases at J, with 11 bases in the middle. Looked up from germline, CDR1 is SGHRS and CDR2 is YFSETQ. As DNA, the CDR3 is TGCGCCAGCAGCTTGGTTGGGGGGCTCGGGGCCAACGTCCTGACTTTC. It specifies CASSLVGGLGANVLTF.

This clone was recorded at least ten times. V usage is TRBV5-4 and J usage is TRBJ1-2; a weak D match, TRBD1 (6 bases). Germline V gene lookup returns CDR1 SGHNT and CDR2 YYREEE (reference sequence). This CDR3 has 14 residues. V lost 0 bases, J lost 3 bases, and 9 bases lay in between. In DNA, the CDR3 is TGTGCCAGCAGCTTGGGTGCAGGGGACTATGGCTACACCTTC. Protein sequence: CASSLGAGDYGYTF.